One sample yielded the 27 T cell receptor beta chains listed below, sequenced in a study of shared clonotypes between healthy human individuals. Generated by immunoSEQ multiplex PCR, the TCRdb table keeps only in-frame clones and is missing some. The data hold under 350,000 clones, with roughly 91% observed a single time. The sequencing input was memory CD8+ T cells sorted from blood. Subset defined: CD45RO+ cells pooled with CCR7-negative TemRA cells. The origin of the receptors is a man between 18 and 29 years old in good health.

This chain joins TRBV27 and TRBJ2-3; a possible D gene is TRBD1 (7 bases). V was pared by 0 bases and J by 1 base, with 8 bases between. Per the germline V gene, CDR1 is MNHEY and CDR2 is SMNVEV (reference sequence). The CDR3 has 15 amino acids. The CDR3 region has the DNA TGTGCCAGCAGTTTATCCAGGGGGGGCACAGATACGCAGTATTTT. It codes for CASSLSRGGTDTQYF.

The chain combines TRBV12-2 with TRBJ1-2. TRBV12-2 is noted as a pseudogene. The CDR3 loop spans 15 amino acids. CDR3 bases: TGTGCAAGTCGCTTAGTTGAAGATCGGCCCATGACTCTCACCTTC. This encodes CASRLVEDRPMTLTF.

The CDR3 sequence is CASSLLGGGADEQFF. The CDR3, as DNA: TGCGCCAGCAGCTTGCTTGGCGGGGGGGCCGATGAGCAGTTCTTC. The rearrangement uses TRBV5-1 and TRBJ2-1, with 9 bases matching TRBD2. V shed 1 base and J 8 bases; nucleotides not matched to a gene: 7. The germline gives CDR1 SGHRS, CDR2 YFSETQ. The CDR3 sequence is 15 residues long.

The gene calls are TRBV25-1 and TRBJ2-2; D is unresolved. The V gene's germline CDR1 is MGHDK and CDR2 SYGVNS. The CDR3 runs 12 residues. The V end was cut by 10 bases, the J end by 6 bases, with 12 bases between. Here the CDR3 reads CANPSLAGELFF. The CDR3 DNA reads TGTGCCAACCCGTCACTTGCCGGGGAGCTGTTTTTT.

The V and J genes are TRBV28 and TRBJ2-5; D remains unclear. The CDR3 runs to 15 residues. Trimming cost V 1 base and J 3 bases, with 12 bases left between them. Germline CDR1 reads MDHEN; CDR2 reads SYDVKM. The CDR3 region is CASSLYVRREETQYF. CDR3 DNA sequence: TGTGCCAGCAGTTTATATGTCAGGCGCGAAGAGACCCAGTACTTC.

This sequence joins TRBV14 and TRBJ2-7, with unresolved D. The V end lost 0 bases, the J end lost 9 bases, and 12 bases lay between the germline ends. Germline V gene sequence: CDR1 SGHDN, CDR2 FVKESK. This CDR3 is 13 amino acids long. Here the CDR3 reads CASSQESDDGQYF. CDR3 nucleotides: TGTGCCAGCAGCCAAGAATCGGACGATGGGCAGTACTTC.

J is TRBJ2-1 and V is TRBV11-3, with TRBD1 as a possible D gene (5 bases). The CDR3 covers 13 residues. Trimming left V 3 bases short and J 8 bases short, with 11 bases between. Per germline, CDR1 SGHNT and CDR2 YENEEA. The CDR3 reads CASSFGRVDEQFF. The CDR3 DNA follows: TGTGCCAGCAGCTTCGGCAGGGTGGATGAGCAGTTCTTC. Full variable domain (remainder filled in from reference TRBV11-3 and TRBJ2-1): EAGVVQSPRYKIIEKKQPVAFWCNPISGHNTLYWYLQNLGQGPELLIRYENEEAVDDSQLPKDRFSAERLKGVDSTLKIQPAELGDSAVYLCASSFGRVDEQFFGPGTRLTVL.

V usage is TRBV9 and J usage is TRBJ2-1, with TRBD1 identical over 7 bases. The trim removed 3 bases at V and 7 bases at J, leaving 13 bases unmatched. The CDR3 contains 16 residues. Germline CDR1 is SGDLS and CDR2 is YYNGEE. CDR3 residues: CASSAPVEGATNEQFF. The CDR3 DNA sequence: TGTGCCAGCAGCGCCCCGGTTGAGGGGGCCACGAATGAGCAGTTCTTC.

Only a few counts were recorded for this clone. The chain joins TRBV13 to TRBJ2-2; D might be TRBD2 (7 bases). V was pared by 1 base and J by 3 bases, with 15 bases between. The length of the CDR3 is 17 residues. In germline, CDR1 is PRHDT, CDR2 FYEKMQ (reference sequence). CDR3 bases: TGTGCCAGCAGCTTAGAAGGACAAGGGGGGGACACCGGGGAGCTGTTTTTT. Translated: CASSLEGQGGDTGELFF. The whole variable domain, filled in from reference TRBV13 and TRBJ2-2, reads AAGVIQSPRHLIKEKRETATLKCYPIPRHDTVYWYQQGPGQDPQFLISFYEKMQSDKGSIPDRFSAQQFSDYHSELNMSSLELGDSALYFCASSLEGQGGDTGELFFGEGSRLTVL.

The CDR3 here is CARSPVDGTISLRYTF. CDR3 in DNA: TGTGCCAGAAGCCCGGTTGACGGGACAATTAGTTTACGCTACACCTTC. The chain joins TRBV5-3 to TRBJ1-2, with D possibly being TRBD1 (6 bases). TRBV5-3 is flagged as an ORF with uncertain function. CDR3 length equals 16 residues. V shed 4 bases and J shed 9 bases, with 25 bases lying between them.

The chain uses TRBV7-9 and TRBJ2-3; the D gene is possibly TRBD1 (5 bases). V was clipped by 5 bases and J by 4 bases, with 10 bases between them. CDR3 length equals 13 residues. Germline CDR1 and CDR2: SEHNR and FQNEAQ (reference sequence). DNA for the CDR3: TGTGCCAGCAGCCAGACAGTACCAGATACGCAGTATTTT. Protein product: CASSQTVPDTQYF.

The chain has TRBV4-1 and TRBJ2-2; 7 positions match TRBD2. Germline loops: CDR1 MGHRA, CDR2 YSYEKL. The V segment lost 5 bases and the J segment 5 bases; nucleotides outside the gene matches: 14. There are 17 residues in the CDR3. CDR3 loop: CASSWRAGTFWTGELFF. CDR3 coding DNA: TGCGCCAGCAGCTGGAGAGCGGGGACCTTTTGGACCGGGGAGCTGTTTTTT.

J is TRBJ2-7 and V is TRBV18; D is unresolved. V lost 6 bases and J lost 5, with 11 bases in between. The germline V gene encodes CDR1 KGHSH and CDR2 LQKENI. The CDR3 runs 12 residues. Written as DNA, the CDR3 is TGTGCCAGCTCCCTGCTGATGGACGAGCAGTACTTC. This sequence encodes CASSLLMDEQYF.

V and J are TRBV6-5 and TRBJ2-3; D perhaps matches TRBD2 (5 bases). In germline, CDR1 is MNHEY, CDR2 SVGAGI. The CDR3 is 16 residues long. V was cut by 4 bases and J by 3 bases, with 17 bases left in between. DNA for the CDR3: TGTGCCAGCAGTTCCGTCGATTCGGGGTGGACAGATACGCAGTATTTT. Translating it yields CASSSVDSGWTDTQYF.

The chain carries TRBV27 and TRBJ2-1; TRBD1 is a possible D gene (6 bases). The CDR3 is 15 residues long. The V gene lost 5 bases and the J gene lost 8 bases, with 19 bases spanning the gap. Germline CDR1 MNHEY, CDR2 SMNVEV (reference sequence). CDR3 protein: CASSNGQLNAYEQFF. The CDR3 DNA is TGTGCCAGCAGTAACGGACAGCTCAATGCATATGAGCAGTTCTTC.

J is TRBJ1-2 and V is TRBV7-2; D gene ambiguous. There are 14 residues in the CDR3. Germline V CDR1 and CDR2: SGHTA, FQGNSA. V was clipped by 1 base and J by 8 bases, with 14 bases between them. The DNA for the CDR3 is TGTGCCAGCAGCTTAGAGGCTCCCCGGCGGGGCTACACCTTC. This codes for CASSLEAPRRGYTF. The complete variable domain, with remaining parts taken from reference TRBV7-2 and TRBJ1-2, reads GAGVSQSPSNKVTEKGKDVELRCDPISGHTALYWYRQSLGQGLEFLIYFQGNSAPDKSGLPSDRFSAERTGGSVSTLTIQRTQQEDSAVYLCASSLEAPRRGYTFGSGTRLTVV.

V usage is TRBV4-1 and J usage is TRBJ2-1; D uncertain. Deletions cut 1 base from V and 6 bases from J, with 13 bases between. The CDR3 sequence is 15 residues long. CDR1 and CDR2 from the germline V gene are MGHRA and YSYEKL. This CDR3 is CASSQGMQLPNEQFF. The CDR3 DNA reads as TGCGCCAGCAGCCAAGGGATGCAACTACCCAATGAGCAGTTCTTC.

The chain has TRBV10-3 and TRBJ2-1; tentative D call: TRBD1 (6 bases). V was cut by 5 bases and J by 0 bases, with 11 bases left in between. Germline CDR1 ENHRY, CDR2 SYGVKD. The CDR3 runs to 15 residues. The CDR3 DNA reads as TGTGCCATCAGTCAAGACAGGACCTCCTACAATGAGCAGTTCTTC. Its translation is CAISQDRTSYNEQFF.

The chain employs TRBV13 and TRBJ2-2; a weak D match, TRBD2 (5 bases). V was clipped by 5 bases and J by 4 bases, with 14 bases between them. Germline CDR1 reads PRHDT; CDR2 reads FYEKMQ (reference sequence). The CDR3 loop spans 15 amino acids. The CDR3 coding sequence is TGTGCCAGCAGCCGGACGGAGGAACCCACCGGGGAGCTGTTTTTT. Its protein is CASSRTEEPTGELFF.

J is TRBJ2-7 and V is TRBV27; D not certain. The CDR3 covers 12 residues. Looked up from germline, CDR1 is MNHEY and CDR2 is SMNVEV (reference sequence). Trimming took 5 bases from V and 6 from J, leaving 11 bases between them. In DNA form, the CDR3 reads TGTGCCAGCAGTCCAGCTGGGGTCGAGCAGTACTTC. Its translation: CASSPAGVEQYF.

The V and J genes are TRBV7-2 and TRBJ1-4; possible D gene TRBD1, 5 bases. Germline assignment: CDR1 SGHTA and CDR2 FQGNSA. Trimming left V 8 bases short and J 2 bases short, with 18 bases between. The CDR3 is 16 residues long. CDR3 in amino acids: CASGSPTVDTNEKLFF. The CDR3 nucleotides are TGTGCCAGCGGCTCACCGACAGTTGACACTAATGAAAAACTGTTTTTT.

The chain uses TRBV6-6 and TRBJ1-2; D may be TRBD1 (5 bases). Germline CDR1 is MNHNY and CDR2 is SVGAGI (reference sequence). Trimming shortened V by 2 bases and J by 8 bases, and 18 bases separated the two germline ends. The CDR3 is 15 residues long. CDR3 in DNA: TGTGCCAGCAGTTACGCGGGGTTCGGGACTGGCGGCTACACCTTC. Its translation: CASSYAGFGTGGYTF.

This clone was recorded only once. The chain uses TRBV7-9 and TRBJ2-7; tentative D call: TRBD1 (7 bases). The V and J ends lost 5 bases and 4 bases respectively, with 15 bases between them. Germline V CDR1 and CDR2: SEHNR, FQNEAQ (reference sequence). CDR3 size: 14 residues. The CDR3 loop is CASSQTSGGYEQYF. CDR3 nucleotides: TGTGCCAGCAGCCAGACGTCAGGGGGGTACGAGCAGTACTTC.

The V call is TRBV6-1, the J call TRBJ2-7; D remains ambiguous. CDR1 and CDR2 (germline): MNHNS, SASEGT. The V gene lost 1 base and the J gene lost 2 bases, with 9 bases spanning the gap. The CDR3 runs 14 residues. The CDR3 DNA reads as TGTGCCAGCAGTGAAGTCCGCGGAGCCTACGAGCAGTACTTC. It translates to CASSEVRGAYEQYF.

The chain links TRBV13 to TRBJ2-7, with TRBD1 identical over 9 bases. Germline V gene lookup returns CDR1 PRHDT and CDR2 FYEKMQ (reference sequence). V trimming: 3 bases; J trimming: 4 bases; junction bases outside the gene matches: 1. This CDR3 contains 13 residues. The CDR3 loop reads CASSLGQGYEQYF. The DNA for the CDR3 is TGTGCCAGCAGCTTGGGACAGGGTTACGAGCAGTACTTC.

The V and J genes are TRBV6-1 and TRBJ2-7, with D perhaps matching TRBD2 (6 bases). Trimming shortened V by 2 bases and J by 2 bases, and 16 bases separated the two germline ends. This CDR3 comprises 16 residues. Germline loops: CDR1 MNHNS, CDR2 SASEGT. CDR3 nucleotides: TGTGCCAGCAGTGAACTGGGCCGAGGGAGGACCTACGAGCAGTACTTC. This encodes CASSELGRGRTYEQYF.

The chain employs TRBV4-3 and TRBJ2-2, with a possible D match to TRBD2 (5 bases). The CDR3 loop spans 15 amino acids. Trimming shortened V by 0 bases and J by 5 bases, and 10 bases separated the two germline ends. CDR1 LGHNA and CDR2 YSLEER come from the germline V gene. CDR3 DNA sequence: TGCGCCAGCAGCCAAGAAATCTCGGGGACCGGGGAGCTGTTTTTT. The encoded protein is CASSQEISGTGELFF.